The 26 T cell receptor beta chains below all came from one sample that was sequenced in a study of graft-versus-host responses after intestinal transplantation. For these TCRs, the target antigens are not known. Produced via immunoSEQ multiplex PCR; TCRdb's table is partial and in-frame only. This table has approximately 92,000 clones, around nine tenths appearing once. The material was unstimulated CD8+ T cells sorted from spleen or lymph node cells, obtained before intestinal transplant. These TCRs come from a human donor who received an intestinal transplant.

The chain uses TRBV19 and TRBJ1-1; D is possibly TRBD1 (5 bases). Germline assignment: CDR1 LNHDA and CDR2 SQIVND (reference sequence). V was clipped by 5 bases and J by 5 bases, with 6 bases between them. The CDR3 runs to 11 residues. CDR3 sequence: CASSGGTEAFF. The CDR3 DNA sequence: TGTGCCAGTAGTGGGGGGACTGAAGCTTTCTTT.

The chain recombines TRBV29-1 with TRBJ2-3; no clear D. This CDR3 spans 15 amino acids. In germline, CDR1 is SQVTM, CDR2 ANQGSEA. Trimming removed 1 base at V and 0 bases at J, with 11 bases between. CDR3 in DNA: TGCAGCGTTGAAGCGGCGGAAACCAGCACAGATACGCAGTATTTT. This gives the protein CSVEAAETSTDTQYF.

The chain carries TRBV6-1 and TRBJ2-5; 7 bases are a match to TRBD1. Germline V gene sequence: CDR1 MNHNS, CDR2 SASEGT. This CDR3 region has 15 residues. With V trimmed by 3 bases and J by 9 bases, 13 bases remained unmatched. The CDR3 reads CASSDPITGVLPQYF. The CDR3 DNA reads as TGTGCCAGCAGTGATCCCATAACAGGGGTATTACCCCAGTACTTC.

The J gene is TRBJ1-2, the V gene TRBV7-2, with a possible D match to TRBD1 (5 bases). Germline V gives CDR1 SGHTA, CDR2 FQGNSA. The V end was cut by 1 base, the J end by 12 bases, with 12 bases between. This CDR3 comprises 12 residues. CDR3 nucleotide sequence: TGTGCCAGCAGCTTAGGAGGGACGACGGACACCTTC. Amino acid sequence: CASSLGGTTDTF.

This chain uses TRBV5-1 with TRBJ2-3; D perhaps matches TRBD2 (7 bases). Per the germline V gene, CDR1 is SGHRS and CDR2 is YFSETQ. The CDR3 has 19 amino acids. Between the trimmed V and J ends, which lost 4 bases and 0 bases, there was a span of 24 bases. The CDR3 sequence is CASSVSTVGGALSTDTQYF. The CDR3 bases are TGCGCCAGCAGCGTCTCCACTGTTGGGGGGGCGCTGAGCACAGATACGCAGTATTTT.

The chain is built from TRBV9 and TRBJ2-2, with 13 nucleotides matching TRBD2. The J segment lost 4 bases and the V segment lost 3 bases, leaving 6 bases of the junction unmatched. This CDR3 is 17 amino acids long. Per the germline V gene, CDR1 is SGDLS and CDR2 is YYNGEE. The CDR3 sequence: CASSALTSGRATGELFF. The DNA for the CDR3 is TGTGCCAGCAGCGCTCTCACTAGCGGGAGGGCCACCGGGGAGCTGTTTTTT.

The chain recombines TRBV6-1 with TRBJ2-7; 10 positions match TRBD1. Germline values: CDR1 MNHNS, CDR2 SASEGT. V shed 6 bases and J 4 bases; nucleotides not matched to a gene: 9. The CDR3 covers 15 residues. As DNA, the CDR3 is TGTGCCAGCAGCAACCCGGGACAGGGGCATTACGAGCAGTACTTC. It translates to CASSNPGQGHYEQYF.

The chain has TRBV18 and TRBJ2-7; 8 bases align to TRBD2. The CDR3 sequence is 17 residues long. Germline loops: CDR1 KGHSH, CDR2 LQKENI. With 8 bases clipped from V and 3 bases from J, the junction kept 18 bases outside the gene matches. CDR3: CASAEPGTRFRIYEQYF. In DNA form, the CDR3 reads TGTGCCAGCGCTGAGCCCGGGACTAGGTTTCGGATCTACGAGCAGTACTTC.

The J gene is TRBJ2-7, the V gene TRBV14; weak D call: TRBD1 (5 bases). V was clipped by 0 bases and J by 3 bases, with 12 bases between them. The CDR3 runs to 15 residues. Germline CDR1 is SGHDN and CDR2 is FVKESK. This CDR3 reads CASSQDHDRFYEQYF. CDR3 coding DNA: TGTGCCAGCAGCCAAGATCATGACAGATTCTACGAGCAGTACTTC.

The chain joins TRBV5-5 to TRBJ2-5, with TRBD1 matching over 8 bases. The germline V gene has CDR1 SGHKS and CDR2 YYEKEE (reference sequence). CDR3 length: 15 residues. The trim removed 0 bases at V and 4 bases at J, leaving 5 bases unmatched. CDR3 nucleotides: TGTGCCAGCAGCTTGGTTGGACAGGGAGGAGAGACCCAGTACTTC. Protein: CASSLVGQGGETQYF.

The chain joins TRBV7-9 to TRBJ1-2; D is undetermined. CDR3 length equals 15 residues. The germline CDR1 and CDR2 sequences are SEHNR and FQNEAQ (reference sequence). The V and J ends lost 0 bases and 2 bases respectively, with 10 bases between them. Written as DNA, the CDR3 is TGTGCCAGCAGCTTAGCCACAGAACGAAACTATGGCTACACCTTC. Translation: CASSLATERNYGYTF.

CDR3 DNA sequence: TGTGCCAGCAGCGACTGGACAGGTGGGAACTATGGCTACACCTTC. Translation: CASSDWTGGNYGYTF. The V and J genes are TRBV7-9 and TRBJ1-2, with TRBD1 identical over 7 bases. The CDR3 consists of 15 residues. Per germline, CDR1 SEHNR and CDR2 FQNEAQ (reference sequence). J gave up 2 bases and V 5 bases, and 8 bases lay outside the gene matches.

This chain links TRBV15 with TRBJ2-1, with D uncertain. Germline V lookup: CDR1 LNHNV, CDR2 YYDKDF (reference sequence). The CDR3 runs to 16 residues. Trimming took 3 bases from V and 4 from J, leaving 16 bases between them. The CDR3 reads CATSSPAFLDYNEQFF. The DNA of the CDR3 is TGTGCCACCAGCAGTCCAGCATTTTTAGATTACAATGAGCAGTTCTTC.

This chain links TRBV11-1 with TRBJ2-7, with unresolved D. CDR3 length: 14 amino acids. Germline V gene lookup returns CDR1 SGHAT and CDR2 FQDESV (reference sequence). The germline V and J ends were trimmed by 1 base and 7 bases, with 14 bases remaining between them. The CDR3 DNA is TGTGCCAGCAGCTTAGGCCTCTCCGGAGAAGAGCAGTACTTC. Translated, it gives CASSLGLSGEEQYF.

The rearrangement uses TRBV4-1 and TRBJ2-1; D is unclear. With 1 base removed from V and 1 base from J, the gap between germline ends came to 8 bases. CDR1 and CDR2 (germline): MGHRA, YSYEKL. This CDR3 contains 15 residues. The CDR3 loop is CASSQGVLSYNEQFF. The CDR3 coding sequence is TGCGCCAGCAGCCAAGGGGTTTTATCCTACAATGAGCAGTTCTTC.

The rearrangement uses TRBV6-5 and TRBJ2-7; D ambiguous. The CDR3 contains 11 residues. V was cut by 5 bases and J by 2 bases, with 4 bases left in between. Germline V CDR1 and CDR2: MNHEY, SVGAGI. DNA of the CDR3: TGTGCCAGCAGTCAGACCTACGAGCAGTACTTC. It yields the protein CASSQTYEQYF.

The chain couples TRBV12-5 to TRBJ2-5, with TRBD1 identical over 9 bases. Germline lookup yields CDR1 LGHNT and CDR2 FRNRAP. This CDR3 contains 14 residues. V was pared by 6 bases and J by 4 bases, with 6 bases of the junction left unmatched. The CDR3, as DNA: TGTGCTAGTGGCGTACAGGGGGCTCGAGAGACCCAGTACTTC. The encoded protein is CASGVQGARETQYF.

The V and J genes are TRBV29-1 and TRBJ2-5; D uncertain. The CDR3 sequence is 10 residues long. The V end lost 5 bases, the J end lost 4 bases, and 5 bases lay between the germline ends. Germline CDR1 is SQVTM and CDR2 is ANQGSEA. The CDR3 DNA reads TGCAGCGTTTATCGAGAGACCCAGTACTTC. Protein product: CSVYRETQYF.

This chain connects TRBV6-6 to TRBJ2-7; D unresolved. The germline V gene has CDR1 MNHNY and CDR2 SVGAGI (reference sequence). V was clipped by 1 base and J by 2 bases, with 9 bases between them. CDR3 length equals 14 residues. This chain's CDR3 is CASSYLQNPYEQYF. Written as DNA, the CDR3 is TGTGCCAGCAGTTACTTACAGAACCCCTACGAGCAGTACTTC.

DNA for the CDR3: TGTGCCAGCAGCCCGATTGGGCTCTCCGAGCAGTACTTC. The encoded protein is CASSPIGLSEQYF. This chain joins TRBV6-5 and TRBJ2-7; no clear D. Germline loops: CDR1 MNHEY, CDR2 SVGAGI. CDR3 length: 13 amino acids. V gave up 6 bases and J gave up 6 bases, with 15 bases separating them.

The J gene is TRBJ1-5, the V gene TRBV5-5; D perhaps matches TRBD1 (5 bases). Germline CDR1 reads SGHKS; CDR2 reads YYEKEE (reference sequence). Deletions cut 3 bases from V and 1 base from J, with 5 bases between. The CDR3 has 13 amino acids. CDR3: CASSWTSNQPQHF. The CDR3 DNA is TGTGCCAGCAGCTGGACAAGCAATCAGCCCCAGCATTTT. The entire variable domain, with the rest obtained from reference TRBV5-5 and TRBJ1-5, is as follows: DAGVTQSPTHLIKTRGQQVTLRCSPISGHKSVSWYQQVLGQGPQFIFQYYEKEERGRGNFPDRFSARQFPNYSSELNVNALLLGDSALYLCASSWTSNQPQHFGDGTRLSIL.

The chain joins TRBV27 to TRBJ1-1; tentatively, D is TRBD1 (5 bases). The CDR3 is 15 amino acids. Germline-derived CDR1 and CDR2 are MNHEY and SMNVEV (reference sequence). The V end lost 1 base, the J end lost 3 bases, and 12 bases lay between the germline ends. CDR3 in amino acids: CASSLWGGGDTEAFF. The DNA for the CDR3 is TGTGCCAGCAGTTTATGGGGCGGTGGGGACACTGAAGCTTTCTTT.

This rearrangement joins TRBV6-5 to TRBJ1-1; no reliable D call. The V and J ends lost 7 bases and 7 bases respectively, with 19 bases between them. Germline loops: CDR1 MNHEY, CDR2 SVGAGI. The CDR3 contains 14 residues. The CDR3 DNA is TGTGCCAGCAACCTAGGTTATGGTGGAGATGAAGCTTTCTTT. Translation: CASNLGYGGDEAFF.

The chain recombines TRBV30 with TRBJ1-5; 9 positions match TRBD1. The CDR3 runs to 17 residues. J lost 6 bases, V lost 5 bases, and 17 bases had no gene match. Per the germline V gene, CDR1 is GTSNPN and CDR2 is SVGIG (reference sequence). The CDR3 is CAWSRGAAGTGFQPQHF. The CDR3 nucleotides read TGTGCCTGGTCAAGGGGGGCGGCCGGGACAGGGTTTCAGCCCCAGCATTTT.

Details on this clone: An end of the junction does not agree with germline; a read error may underlie this. V is TRBV11-2 and J is TRBJ2-7; 12 nucleotides align to TRBD2. CDR1 and CDR2 from the germline V gene are SGHAT and FQNNGV. This CDR3 spans 15 amino acids. The CDR3 DNA reads TGTGCCAGCAGCCCCGAGACTAGCGGGAGACTCCTTCCGAACTTC. Translation: CASSPETSGRLLPNF.

This chain connects TRBV28 to TRBJ1-4; TRBD1 matches 7 bases. Germline V CDR1 and CDR2: MDHEN, SYDVKM. V lost 11 bases to trimming and J lost 0 bases; unmatched junction nucleotides: 18. The CDR3 has 18 amino acids. Here the CDR3 DNA reads TGTGCCGCCAAACTAGCAGGGGGGGACCAAGCAACTAATGAAAAACTGTTTTTT. Encoded protein: CAAKLAGGDQATNEKLFF. Variable domain in full (rest from reference TRBV28 and TRBJ1-4): DVKVTQSSRYLVKRTGEKVFLECVQDMDHENMFWYRQDPGLGLRLIYFSYDVKMKEKGDIPEGYSVSREKKERFSLILESASTNQTSMYLCAAKLAGGDQATNEKLFFGSGTQLSVL.